Listed below are T cell receptor beta chains from one sample, sequenced in a study of shared clonotypes between healthy human individuals. Profiled with immunoSEQ multiplex PCR; TCRdb holds only in-frame clones, not every one. Altogether about 450,000 clones are present, approximately 79% being singletons, with the ten largest covering about 12%. Sequenced: PBMCs. The receptors shown here come from a woman aged 40 to 49 in good health. Some clones in this sample may be carry-over from other donors' samples. Both conserved end residues are part of each CDR3. The D gene is left open where the match is weak. A row's size may be missing; if present it is once, few, many or a size class.

d_gene	v_gene	abundance	j_gene	CDR3nt	CDR3aa
NA	TRBV19	once	TRBJ1-5	TGTGCCAGTAGTTATGTTTATCAGCCCCAGCATTTT	CASSYVYQPQHF
NA	TRBV2	NA	TRBJ2-7	TGTGCCAGCAGTGAAGGGGTCGGGACGGCCTCCTACGAGCAGTACTTC	CASSEGVGTASYEQYF
NA	TRBV19	NA	TRBJ2-2	TGTGCCAGTAGTATAGATTGGCGGGTCCGCACCGGGGAGCTGTTTTTT	CASSIDWRVRTGELFF
TRBD1	TRBV6-1	NA	TRBJ1-2	TGTGCCAGCAGCGGACAGGGACGGTATGGCTACACCTTC	CASSGQGRYGYTF
NA	TRBV7-2	NA	TRBJ1-1	TGTGCCAGCCGAGAGGGGGGCACTGAAGCTTTCTTT	CASREGGTEAFF
NA	TRBV11-2	NA	TRBJ2-7	TGTGCCAGCAGCTTAGATCTTCCCATCTACGAGCAGTACTTC	CASSLDLPIYEQYF
TRBD1	TRBV15	NA	TRBJ1-5	TGTGCCACCAGCAGAGATCTGCAGGGGGGTTGGCCCCAGCATTTT	CATSRDLQGGWPQHF
NA	TRBV2	NA	TRBJ2-5	TGTGCCAGCAGTGGACTCGAGGGGACCCAGTACTTC	CASSGLEGTQYF
TRBD1	TRBV19	NA	TRBJ1-2	TGTGCCAGTAGTATAGATCACGAACAGGGGAACTATGGCTACACCTTC	CASSIDHEQGNYGYTF
TRBD1	TRBV27	NA	TRBJ1-2	TGTGCCAGCAGTGCCACAGGGGTTTTCCTCTATGGCTACACCTTC	CASSATGVFLYGYTF
TRBD2	TRBV7-9	NA	TRBJ2-3	TGTGCCAGCAGCACAAGACTAGCGGGCGTGGGCACAGATACGCAGTATTTT	CASSTRLAGVGTDTQYF
NA	TRBV28	NA	TRBJ1-5	TGTGCCAGCAGACAGGGAAACCCAAGCCAGCCCCAGCATTTT	CASRQGNPSQPQHF
NA	TRBV6-1	few	TRBJ1-1	TGTGCCAGCAGGCAGGGGCTCCGGACGAACACTGAAGCTTTCTTT	CASRQGLRTNTEAFF
NA	TRBV10-3	NA	TRBJ2-7	TGTGCCATCAGTCCTGACAGTGCGGTGCGTCACGAGCAGTACTTC	CAISPDSAVRHEQYF
TRBD2	TRBV7-3	NA	TRBJ2-6	TGTGCCAGCAGCCCGACACGAGCGGGATCTGGCTCTGGGGCCAACGTCCTGACTTTC	CASSPTRAGSGSGANVLTF
NA	TRBV30	NA	TRBJ2-1	TGTGCCTGGAGTGTACATGGGACATCAATTTACAATGAGCAGTTCTTC	CAWSVHGTSIYNEQFF
NA	TRBV5-4	NA	TRBJ1-6	TGTACCAGCAGCTTTGAGAGGCTTAATTCACCCCTCCACTTT	CTSSFERLNSPLHF
NA	TRBV11-1	NA	TRBJ2-6	TGTGCCAGCAGTTCCGGACAGTTAGATGGGGCCAACGTCCTGACTTTC	CASSSGQLDGANVLTF
TRBD2	TRBV9	once	TRBJ2-1	TGTGCCAGCAGCGTAGGCGCTAGCGGGGCCCCTTATGAGCAGTTCTTC	CASSVGASGAPYEQFF
NA	TRBV29-1	many	TRBJ2-5	TGCAGCGTTTCATTAATCCAAGAGACCCAGTACTTC	CSVSLIQETQYF
NA	TRBV7-2	NA	TRBJ2-5	TGTGCCAGCAGCTTTGGAGAAGTCCAAGAGACCCAATACTTC	CASSFGEVQETQYF
TRBD2	TRBV5-6	NA	TRBJ2-1	TGTGCCAGCAGCTTGGTGGGGAGCGGGAGCTCACGGAATGAGCAGTTCTTC	CASSLVGSGSSRNEQFF
NA	TRBV7-2	NA	TRBJ2-3	TGTGCCAGCAGCTTCGGCCAAACGCAGTATTTT	CASSFGQTQYF
TRBD1	TRBV11-2	NA	TRBJ2-4	TGTGCCAGCAGCTTAGGAGGACAGGGGGCGAGAAACATTCAGTACTTC	CASSLGGQGARNIQYF
TRBD2	TRBV2	once	TRBJ2-1	TGTGCCAGCAGTGAAACTAGCGGGAGTAATGGCAGGTGGAATGAGCAGTTCTTC	CASSETSGSNGRWNEQFF
NA	TRBV27	NA	TRBJ2-7	TGTGCCAGCAGCAAAGGGTCCGATTCCCACTACGAGCAGTACTTC	CASSKGSDSHYEQYF
NA	TRBV25-1	NA	TRBJ1-5	TGTGCCAGCAGTGAATTCGGGGAGGAGGGCAATCAGCCCCAGCATTTT	CASSEFGEEGNQPQHF
TRBD1	TRBV2	NA	TRBJ1-5	TGTGCCAGCAGCGCGGACAGGGTAAGCAATCAGCCCCAGCATTTT	CASSADRVSNQPQHF
TRBD1	TRBV5-1	NA	TRBJ1-1	TGCGCCAGCAGCTTGGCTACAGGGGGCACTGAAGCTTTCTTT	CASSLATGGTEAFF
TRBD1	TRBV10-3	few	TRBJ2-7	TGTGCCATCAGTGAGGAATGGGACAGTTACGAGCAGTACTTC	CAISEEWDSYEQYF
NA	TRBV5-6	NA	TRBJ1-2	TGTGCCAGCAGCCTACAGGGTCTGAGGGGCTACACCTTC	CASSLQGLRGYTF
NA	TRBV5-1	NA	TRBJ1-1	TGCGCCAGCAGCTTGTCTTCAACGAACACTGAAGCTTTCTTT	CASSLSSTNTEAFF
NA	TRBV2	NA	TRBJ1-1	TGTGCCAGCAGAGGGACGTTTGAAGCTTTCTTT	CASRGTFEAFF
NA	TRBV25-1	NA	TRBJ2-2	TGTGCCAGCAGTGAATATCCGAACACCGGGGAGCTGTTTTTT	CASSEYPNTGELFF
TRBD1	TRBV28	NA	TRBJ1-2	TGTGCCAGCAGCCAAACAGGGGGCCTTGGCTACACCTTC	CASSQTGGLGYTF
TRBD2	TRBV30	many	TRBJ2-3	TGTGCCTGGAGGGACCTAGCGGGAGAAAGAGATACGCAGTATTTT	CAWRDLAGERDTQYF
TRBD2	TRBV9	NA	TRBJ2-7	TGTGCCAGCAGCGTACCCAGCGGGGGTGCCTACGAGCAGTACTTC	CASSVPSGGAYEQYF